The sequence of this T cell receptor beta chain was determined in a study of T cells in localized non-small cell lung cancer. The CDR3 runs 14 residues. CDR1 is SQVTM, CDR2 ANQGSEA, per germline. V lost 5 bases and J lost 0, with 11 bases in between. This table comes from immunoSEQ multiplex PCR, and its TCRdb copy is limited to in-frame clones, with some not included. The sample records 60,000 to 65,000 clones, 85% to 90% being singletons. The sample in question was peripheral blood, obtained before any cancer treatment. The clonotype was recovered from a woman aged 35-75 years with stage I lung adenocarcinoma. The rearrangement uses TRBV29-1 and TRBJ2-1; tentatively, D is TRBD1 (6 bases). CDR3 nucleotide sequence: TGCAGCGTTCGATCCAGGGGCTCCTACAATGAGCAGTTCTTC. Amino acid sequence: CSVRSRGSYNEQFF.